These 15 T cell receptor beta chains were sequenced from one sample in a study of shared clonotypes between healthy human individuals. The protocol was immunoSEQ multiplex PCR, while the TCRdb copy is restricted to in-frame clones and leaves out a portion. The repertoire includes under 1 million clones, more than 85% of them detected once, and nearly 25% sits in the top ten. CD8 cells regarded as naive lacked CD45RO, were positively chosen for CCR7, and omitted terminally differentiated effector memory CD45RA+ cells. The sequencing input was naive CD8+ T cells sorted from blood. The receptors come from a man aged 30 to 45 in good health.

The V call is TRBV7-9, the J call TRBJ1-1; D possibly corresponds to TRBD1 (6 bases). Germline CDR1 reads SEHNR; CDR2 reads FQNEAQ (reference sequence). Trimming took off 5 bases at V and 4 bases at J, with 23 bases between the two ends. This CDR3 region has 17 residues. The CDR3 bases are TGTGCCAGCAGCCTTAGGGGGATTGGAAATATATTCACTGAAGCTTTCTTT. Protein product: CASSLRGIGNIFTEAFF.

DNA for the CDR3: TGTGCCAGCAGTTCCGGAGGGTATACTGAAGCTTTCTTT. It specifies CASSSGGYTEAFF. The V and J genes are TRBV27 and TRBJ1-1; D gene ambiguous. This CDR3 spans 13 amino acids. V was pared by 4 bases and J by 5 bases, with 11 bases between. Germline CDR1 reads MNHEY; CDR2 reads SMNVEV (reference sequence).

This chain uses TRBV21-1 with TRBJ2-5; the tabulated D call, TRBD1, remains unverified against the DNA. TRBV21-1 has pseudogene status. CDR3 length: 17 amino acids. Here the CDR3 DNA reads TGTGCCAGCAGCAAAGTGGGGCGGGACAGTCGGAAAGAGACCCAGTACTTC. It encodes CASSKVGRDSRKETQYF.

The rearrangement links TRBV11-2 to TRBJ1-2; no clear D. Germline lookup yields CDR1 SGHAT and CDR2 FQNNGV. V dropped 4 bases and J dropped 8 bases, with 17 bases sitting between them. The CDR3 is 14 residues long. CDR3 coding DNA: TGTGCCAGCAGCTCCTCGGGCTCCTTAAGCGGCTACACCTTC. It translates to CASSSSGSLSGYTF. Full variable domain (outside the CDR3, taken from reference TRBV11-2 and TRBJ1-2): EAGVAQSPRYKIIEKRQSVAFWCNPISGHATLYWYQQILGQGPKLLIQFQNNGVVDDSQLPKDRFSAERLKGVDSTLKIQPAKLEDSAVYLCASSSSGSLSGYTFGSGTRLTVV.

CDR3 bases: TGCAGCGTTGAAGGTTACAGTACGGAGTTTGGGTCCTACAATGAGCAGTTCTTC. Translating gives CSVEGYSTEFGSYNEQFF. V gene TRBV29-1 combines with J gene TRBJ2-1; the D is unclear. CDR3 length equals 18 residues. V dropped 1 base and J dropped 1 base, with 20 bases sitting between them. Germline loops: CDR1 SQVTM, CDR2 ANQGSEA.

The V gene is TRBV18, the J gene TRBJ2-1; no firm D call. The CDR3 length is 15 residues. Germline assignment: CDR1 KGHSH and CDR2 LQKENI. The V end was cut by 3 bases, the J end by 1 base, with 10 bases between. CDR3 loop: CASSPLGASYNEQFF. The CDR3 region has the DNA TGTGCCAGCTCACCTTTGGGTGCTTCCTACAATGAGCAGTTCTTC.

The V and J genes are TRBV25-1 and TRBJ2-3, with D perhaps TRBD1 or TRBD2 (5 bases each). The CDR3 extends over 16 amino acids. Trimming took 6 bases from V and 0 from J, leaving 16 bases between them. Germline CDR1 and CDR2: MGHDK and SYGVNS. The DNA for the CDR3 is TGTGCCAGCAGCGTCGGGACCCTTACTAGCACAGATACGCAGTATTTT. Protein product: CASSVGTLTSTDTQYF.

The chain recombines TRBV9 with TRBJ2-3, with D possibly being TRBD2 (5 bases). CDR1 SGDLS and CDR2 YYNGEE come from the germline V gene. The CDR3 is made up of 15 amino acids. V dropped 0 bases and J dropped 0 bases, with 8 bases sitting between them. The CDR3 reads CASSVATGSTDTQYF. The CDR3 DNA follows: TGTGCCAGCAGCGTAGCTACGGGGAGCACAGATACGCAGTATTTT.

V gene TRBV10-3 combines with J gene TRBJ2-7, with no clear D. The CDR3 consists of 13 residues. Trimming removed 3 bases at V and 3 bases at J, with 9 bases between. Germline V gene lookup returns CDR1 ENHRY and CDR2 SYGVKD. The CDR3 loop is CAISDRINYEQYF. Here the CDR3 DNA reads TGTGCCATCAGTGATCGTATAAACTACGAGCAGTACTTC.

A few counts support this clone. This chain connects TRBV11-2 to TRBJ2-1; perhaps TRBD2 as D (6 bases). The CDR3 has 15 residues. Per germline, CDR1 SGHAT and CDR2 FQNNGV. With 5 bases removed from V and 0 bases from J, the gap between germline ends came to 11 bases. The CDR3 spells CASSPIADSYNEQFF. The CDR3 DNA reads TGTGCCAGCAGCCCAATAGCGGACTCCTACAATGAGCAGTTCTTC. The variable domain in full, completed from reference TRBV11-2 and TRBJ2-1, reads EAGVAQSPRYKIIEKRQSVAFWCNPISGHATLYWYQQILGQGPKLLIQFQNNGVVDDSQLPKDRFSAERLKGVDSTLKIQPAKLEDSAVYLCASSPIADSYNEQFFGPGTRLTVL.

V and J are TRBV15 and TRBJ2-7; 7 positions agree with TRBD2. V trimming: 0 bases; J trimming: 3 bases; junction bases outside the gene matches: 8. Germline V CDR1 and CDR2: LNHNV, YYDKDF (reference sequence). This CDR3 is 16 amino acids long. CDR3 region: CATSRDQGLVVYEQYF. CDR3 coding DNA: TGTGCCACCAGCAGAGATCAAGGACTAGTAGTCTACGAGCAGTACTTC.

The chain recombines TRBV27 with TRBJ1-4; D call uncertain. Trimming removed 4 bases from V and 0 bases from J, with 9 bases in between. This CDR3 has 15 residues. The germline V gene has CDR1 MNHEY and CDR2 SMNVEV (reference sequence). CDR3 in DNA: TGTGCCAGCAGTTCCCGGGGAGCAACTAATGAAAAACTGTTTTTT. This sequence encodes CASSSRGATNEKLFF. The whole variable domain, remainder taken from reference TRBV27 and TRBJ1-4, is EAQVTQNPRYLITVTGKKLTVTCSQNMNHEYMSWYRQDPGLGLRQIYYSMNVEVTDKGDVPEGYKVSRKEKRNFPLILESPSPNQTSLYFCASSSRGATNEKLFFGSGTQLSVL.

The CDR3 sequence is CASSLDRVEQFF. The CDR3 DNA reads as TGTGCCAGCAGTTTAGACAGGGTTGAGCAGTTCTTC. V is TRBV27 and J is TRBJ2-1, with TRBD1 matching over 7 bases. J lost 9 bases, V lost 2 bases, and 1 base had no gene match. There are 12 residues in the CDR3. Germline V gene lookup returns CDR1 MNHEY and CDR2 SMNVEV (reference sequence).

V gene TRBV28 combines with J gene TRBJ1-1, with a tentative D call TRBD1 (5 bases). The CDR3 consists of 14 residues. Germline values: CDR1 MDHEN, CDR2 SYDVKM. V shed 4 bases and J shed 3 bases, with 12 bases lying between them. The CDR3 DNA follows: TGTGCCAGCAGTTCAGCTGGACACCACACTGAAGCTTTCTTT. Its protein is CASSSAGHHTEAFF.

The chain carries TRBV4-3 and TRBJ2-1; 14 nucleotides match TRBD2. Germline trimming cut 3 bases from V and 7 bases from J; bases unmatched to any gene: 8. There are 17 residues in the CDR3. Per germline, CDR1 LGHNA and CDR2 YSLEER. CDR3 loop: CASSQSWGTSGSNEQFF. CDR3 bases: TGCGCCAGCAGCCAGTCCTGGGGGACTAGCGGGAGTAATGAGCAGTTCTTC.